These 29 T cell receptor beta chains were sequenced from one sample in a study of T cell responses to AZD1222 COVID-19 vaccine. Using immunoSEQ multiplex PCR, the repertoire was profiled, and TCRdb retains in-frame clones only, with some absent. This sample has 150,000 or so clones, with approximately 88% found just once. The sample in question was peripheral blood, obtained on day 0 of AZD1222 vaccination. The receptor set was obtained from an adult in good health.

J is TRBJ1-1 and V is TRBV5-4; D gene ambiguous. The CDR3 runs to 15 residues. Germline lookup yields CDR1 SGHNT and CDR2 YYREEE (reference sequence). V was clipped by 4 bases and J by 3 bases, with 16 bases between them. The CDR3 sequence: CASSRKDAGYTEAFF. In nucleotides, the CDR3 is TGTGCCAGCAGCCGTAAAGATGCGGGGTACACTGAAGCTTTCTTT.

The rearrangement uses TRBV4-3 and TRBJ2-1; D is unresolved. Germline V gene lookup returns CDR1 LGHNA and CDR2 YSLEER. V was trimmed by 1 base and J by 8 bases, leaving 6 bases between them. This CDR3 region has 12 residues. Written as DNA, the CDR3 is TGCGCCAGCAGCCAAGTCGGGCATGAGCAGTTCTTC. Residues: CASSQVGHEQFF.

V and J are TRBV24-1 and TRBJ1-5, with D tentatively TRBD1 (5 bases). V gave up 3 bases and J gave up 5 bases, with 19 bases separating them. Germline values: CDR1 KGHDR, CDR2 SFDVKD. This CDR3 contains 17 residues. The DNA of the CDR3 is TGTGCCACCAGTGATCCGACGGTGGGGCTAGGAGATCAGCCCCAGCATTTT. This translates into CATSDPTVGLGDQPQHF.

This clone was picked up one time. This chain joins TRBV7-9 and TRBJ1-6; no firm D call. The CDR3 loop spans 14 amino acids. With 1 base removed from V and 8 bases from J, the gap between germline ends came to 9 bases. Germline values: CDR1 SEHNR, CDR2 FQNEAQ (reference sequence). CDR3 coding DNA: TGTGCCAGCAGCTTAGGGACGGAGCATTCACCCCTCCACTTT. Protein: CASSLGTEHSPLHF.

The CDR3 bases are TGTGCCAGCAGCTTCGAACAGGGGACAAATTCACCCCTCCACTTT. This sequence encodes CASSFEQGTNSPLHF. The J gene is TRBJ1-6, the V gene TRBV5-6; 7 bases map to TRBD1. This CDR3 spans 15 amino acids. After removal of 2 bases from V and 7 bases from J, the junction contained 6 bases not matched to a gene. Germline V gene sequence: CDR1 SGHDT, CDR2 YYEEEE. The full variable domain, rest sourced from reference TRBV5-6 and TRBJ1-6, is DAGVTQSPTHLIKTRGQQVTLRCSPKSGHDTVSWYQQALGQGPQFIFQYYEEEERQRGNFPDRFSGHQFPNYSSELNVNALLLGDSALYLCASSFEQGTNSPLHFGNGTRLTVT.

The chain couples TRBV6-2 or TRBV6-3 to TRBJ1-2; the match to TRBD1 covers 8 bases. V shed 6 bases, J shed 1 base, and the junction held 10 bases outside the gene matches. There are 16 residues in the CDR3. From germline, CDR1 is MNHEY and CDR2 SVGEGT. The CDR3 reads CASSRDRNAFNYGYTF. The CDR3, as DNA: TGTGCCAGCAGCCGGGACAGGAACGCCTTTAACTATGGCTACACCTTC.

The genes are TRBV7-2 and TRBJ2-1; D ambiguous. The germline gives CDR1 SGHTA, CDR2 FQGNSA. V was cut by 1 base and J by 7 bases, with 11 bases left in between. CDR3 length equals 14 residues. The CDR3 loop reads CASSLDMLVNEQFF. The CDR3 DNA sequence: TGTGCCAGCAGCTTAGATATGTTAGTTAATGAGCAGTTCTTC.

Here the CDR3 reads CASSLGTGTYGYTF. The CDR3 nucleotides read TGCGCCAGCAGCCTAGGGACAGGGACCTATGGCTACACCTTC. The chain couples TRBV5-1 to TRBJ1-2, with 9 bases fitting TRBD1. The CDR3 runs to 14 residues. Trimming removed 4 bases from V and 4 bases from J; junction bases left unmatched: 5. The germline V gene has CDR1 SGHRS and CDR2 YFSETQ.

The gene calls are TRBV6-4 and TRBJ1-1, with TRBD1 matching 7 bases. Germline assignment: CDR1 MRHNA and CDR2 SNTAGT. This CDR3 region has 14 residues. V was clipped by 2 bases and J by 4 bases; unmatched bases: 4. The CDR3 DNA follows: TGTGCCAGCAGTGACCGGGGACAGTTCACTGAAGCTTTCTTT. Residues: CASSDRGQFTEAFF.

V usage is TRBV28 and J usage is TRBJ1-2; 7 bases match TRBD1. The germline gives CDR1 MDHEN, CDR2 SYDVKM. The V gene end was trimmed by 3 bases and the J gene end by 8 bases; junction bases not matched to a gene: 9. This CDR3 has 14 amino acids. The CDR3 loop is CASSFGTAYGGYTF. CDR3 in DNA: TGTGCCAGCAGTTTCGGGACAGCCTACGGAGGCTACACCTTC.

V gene TRBV7-3 combines with J gene TRBJ1-1; the D gene is possibly TRBD1 (5 bases). The CDR3 extends over 13 amino acids. The germline V gene has CDR1 SGHTA and CDR2 FQGTGA. Trimming left V 5 bases short and J 1 base short, with 8 bases between. The CDR3 coding sequence is TGTGCCAGCAGCCCCCAGGGGAACACTGAAGCTTTCTTT. Residues: CASSPQGNTEAFF.

The chain recombines TRBV12-5 with TRBJ1-4, with no clear D. Trimming left V 0 bases short and J 0 bases short, with 8 bases between. The CDR3 is made up of 16 amino acids. Looked up from germline, CDR1 is LGHNT and CDR2 is FRNRAP. In nucleotides, the CDR3 is TGTGCTAGTGGTTTGGTACTAGGAGCAACTAATGAAAAACTGTTTTTT. Translated: CASGLVLGATNEKLFF.

This chain uses TRBV30 with TRBJ2-7; 11 bases fit TRBD1. Germline V CDR1 and CDR2: GTSNPN, SVGIG (reference sequence). With V trimmed by 4 bases and J by 5 bases, 7 bases remained unmatched. The CDR3 is made up of 14 amino acids. In DNA form, the CDR3 reads TGTGCCTGGAATCGGGACAGGGGGGCAAACGAGCAGTACTTC. Translating gives CAWNRDRGANEQYF.

The chain couples TRBV27 to TRBJ2-7, with 8 bases matching TRBD2. V shed 3 bases, J shed 3 bases, and the junction held 4 bases outside the gene matches. CDR3 size: 14 residues. The V gene's germline CDR1 is MNHEY and CDR2 SMNVEV (reference sequence). CDR3 coding DNA: TGTGCCAGCAGTTTCCGGACTAGCCTCTACGAGCAGTACTTC. It yields the protein CASSFRTSLYEQYF.

The genes are TRBV7-3 and TRBJ2-5, with TRBD2 matching 10 bases. Germline V CDR1 and CDR2: SGHTA, FQGTGA. The junction had 8 bases not matched to a gene; V was cut back by 2 bases and J by 5 bases. This CDR3 is 16 amino acids long. CDR3 region: CASSLVPAGGPETQYF. The CDR3 DNA reads as TGTGCCAGCAGCTTAGTCCCAGCGGGGGGGCCCGAGACCCAGTACTTC.

This chain joins TRBV7-2 and TRBJ2-3, with 8 bases fitting TRBD1. V trimming: 5 bases; J trimming: 2 bases; junction bases outside the gene matches: 12. Germline lookup yields CDR1 SGHTA and CDR2 FQGNSA. CDR3 length equals 17 residues. CDR3 protein: CASSLGTGGGPTDTQYF. The CDR3 DNA reads as TGTGCCAGCAGCCTAGGGACAGGAGGGGGACCCACAGATACGCAGTATTTT.

This rearrangement joins TRBV6-5 to TRBJ1-3, with D perhaps matching TRBD1 (5 bases). V was cut by 6 bases and J by 4 bases, with 13 bases left in between. This CDR3 region has 14 residues. Germline CDR1 and CDR2: MNHEY and SVGAGI. The CDR3 bases are TGTGCCAGCAGGCTAAGGGGTGCCGGAAACACCATATATTTT. Translating gives CASRLRGAGNTIYF.

This chain links TRBV5-1 with TRBJ1-3; 7 positions match TRBD1. Germline CDR1 SGHRS, CDR2 YFSETQ. J lost 6 bases, V lost 2 bases, and 11 bases had no gene match. The CDR3 runs to 16 residues. CDR3: CASSFSAGGSENTIYF. The CDR3 DNA is TGCGCCAGCAGCTTCTCAGCAGGGGGTTCCGAAAACACCATATATTTT.

This rearrangement joins TRBV11-2 to TRBJ1-6, with a weak D call TRBD1 (5 bases). V shed 2 bases and J shed 5 bases, with 16 bases lying between them. Germline lookup yields CDR1 SGHAT and CDR2 FQNNGV. The CDR3 is made up of 17 amino acids. DNA of the CDR3: TGTGCCAGCAGCTTAAAAGGCCTGGGGGTGGATAATTCACCCCTCCACTTT. Translation: CASSLKGLGVDNSPLHF.

Notes on this clone: Other DNA sequences of this sample code for an identical CDR3. The chain is built from TRBV4-3 and TRBJ1-2; maybe TRBD1 (5 bases). The V gene lost 3 bases and the J gene lost 2 bases, with 13 bases spanning the gap. The CDR3 runs 15 residues. The germline gives CDR1 LGHNA, CDR2 YSLEER. The CDR3, as DNA: TGCGCCAGCAGCCAGGGGGTGACGGGGAACTATGGCTACACCTTC. Amino acid sequence: CASSQGVTGNYGYTF.

The chain has TRBV7-6 and TRBJ2-7; D is unresolved. CDR3 length: 15 amino acids. Trimming removed 2 bases at V and 1 base at J, with 12 bases between. Germline CDR1 is SGHVS and CDR2 is FNYEAQ. The CDR3 DNA sequence: TGTGCCAGCAGCTTAACGCCCCGAGCTTCCTACGAGCAGTACTTC. It translates to CASSLTPRASYEQYF.

The gene calls are TRBV6-2 or TRBV6-3 and TRBJ1-6; D not certain. The CDR3 runs 16 residues. Trimming pared 0 bases from V and 9 bases from J, leaving 15 bases between. The germline CDR1 and CDR2 sequences are MNHEY and SVGEGT. The CDR3 DNA sequence: TGTGCCAGCAGTTACTCGAGCACGGCCCTGCCTTCACCCCTCCACTTT. Its protein is CASSYSSTALPSPLHF.

J is TRBJ1-1 and V is TRBV7-3; D is unclear. The CDR3 covers 13 residues. Looked up from germline, CDR1 is SGHTA and CDR2 is FQGTGA. Between the trimmed V and J ends, which lost 0 bases and 7 bases, there was a span of 9 bases. DNA for the CDR3: TGTGCCAGCAGCTTAACAGGGCCCCTTGAAGCTTTCTTT. It is translated as CASSLTGPLEAFF.

CDR3 in amino acids: CASSTLDAINQPQHF. The CDR3 nucleotides are TGTGCCAGCTCCACCCTCGACGCGATAAATCAGCCCCAGCATTTT. The chain is built from TRBV18 and TRBJ1-5; D unclear. From germline, CDR1 is KGHSH and CDR2 LQKENI. The CDR3 spans 15 residues. V gave up 6 bases and J gave up 4 bases, with 16 bases separating them.

The J gene is TRBJ2-7, the V gene TRBV3-1 (or the pseudogene TRBV3-2); tentatively, D is TRBD1 or TRBD2 (5 bases each). Germline-derived CDR1 and CDR2 are LGHDT and YNNKEL (reference sequence). There are 18 residues in the CDR3. Trimming took 0 bases from V and 0 from J, leaving 18 bases between them. Here the CDR3 DNA reads TGTGCCAGCAGCCAAGATCCCCGGGACCCGGAGAGCTCCTACGAGCAGTACTTC. This translates into CASSQDPRDPESSYEQYF.

Written as DNA, the CDR3 is TGTGCCAGCAGCGTAGCTCCCGGGGGTGAGACTGAAGCTTTCTTT. Translation: CASSVAPGGETEAFF. The rearrangement joins TRBV9 to TRBJ1-1; D may be TRBD1 (5 bases). The CDR3 consists of 15 residues. Germline lookup yields CDR1 SGDLS and CDR2 YYNGEE. Trimming cost V 0 bases and J 5 bases, with 14 bases left between them.

This clone was found once. The CDR3 protein is CASSSLEAGGANVLTF. In nucleotides, the CDR3 is TGTGCCAGCAGCTCCCTCGAGGCGGGGGGGGCCAACGTCCTGACTTTC. This sequence joins TRBV5-4 and TRBJ2-6; D possibly corresponds to TRBD2 (6 bases). The germline V and J ends were trimmed by 3 bases and 4 bases, with 14 bases remaining between them. Per germline, CDR1 SGHNT and CDR2 YYREEE (reference sequence). This CDR3 spans 16 amino acids.

This chain connects TRBV30 to TRBJ1-5, with a possible D match to TRBD1 (6 bases). Germline-derived CDR1 and CDR2 are GTSNPN and SVGIG (reference sequence). The CDR3 has 12 amino acids. Trimming took off 0 bases at V and 6 bases at J, with 6 bases between the two ends. CDR3 sequence (DNA): TGTGCCTGGAGTGTACAGGGTCAGCCCCAGCATTTT. It yields the protein CAWSVQGQPQHF.

The chain carries TRBV6-5 and TRBJ1-1, with D tentatively TRBD1 (6 bases). This CDR3 is built from 15 residues. The V and J ends lost 4 bases and 0 bases respectively, with 12 bases between them. In germline, CDR1 is MNHEY, CDR2 SVGAGI. The CDR3: CASSSTGIVNTEAFF. Written as DNA, the CDR3 is TGTGCCAGCAGTTCCACAGGGATAGTGAACACTGAAGCTTTCTTT.